The 24 T cell receptor beta chains below all came from one sample that was sequenced in a study of blood T cell repertoires in COVID-19. Method: immunoSEQ multiplex PCR; TCRdb's copy keeps in-frame clones and lacks some. The sample carries hundreds of thousands of clones, 80% to 90% recorded once. The specimen was PBMCs or T cells enriched from blood (not recorded which). The receptors here all came from a woman aged 50 to 60 who had been exposed to COVID-19.

The chain links TRBV19 to TRBJ1-1, with TRBD1 as a possible D gene (5 bases). Germline CDR1 LNHDA, CDR2 SQIVND (reference sequence). This CDR3 comprises 15 residues. V lost 1 base and J 1 base, leaving 10 bases between the germline ends. This CDR3 is CASSIAHQGNTEAFF. The CDR3 DNA reads as TGTGCCAGTAGTATAGCCCATCAGGGGAACACTGAAGCTTTCTTT.

This clone was detected a few times. The chain has TRBV25-1 and TRBJ1-3, with 7 bases matching TRBD1. V lost 5 bases to trimming and J lost 0 bases; unmatched junction nucleotides: 13. This CDR3 region has 18 residues. In germline, CDR1 is MGHDK, CDR2 SYGVNS. CDR3 coding DNA: TGTGCCAGCAGTTGGGGGACAGCCCCGCGTGGCTCTGGAAACACCATATATTTT. Its protein is CASSWGTAPRGSGNTIYF.

A single count supports this clone. The chain links TRBV7-2 to TRBJ2-7; 8 positions agree with TRBD2. CDR1 and CDR2 from the germline V gene are SGHTA and FQGNSA. This CDR3 contains 15 residues. The J segment lost 4 bases and the V segment lost 1 base, leaving 6 bases of the junction unmatched. The CDR3 DNA follows: TGTGCCAGCAGCTTAGGCGGGGGGCGTTTATACGAGCAGTACTTC. Translating gives CASSLGGGRLYEQYF.

V is TRBV27 and J is TRBJ2-3; TRBD1 aligns across 8 bases. Germline CDR1 MNHEY, CDR2 SMNVEV (reference sequence). The CDR3 is 15 residues long. The V gene end was trimmed by 5 bases and the J gene end by 2 bases; junction bases not matched to a gene: 6. CDR3 DNA: TGTGCCAGCAGTCCCCGGGACAGGTCCACAGATACGCAGTATTTT. Protein sequence: CASSPRDRSTDTQYF.

V and J are TRBV7-8 and TRBJ1-4; D call uncertain. The CDR3 is 16 amino acids. CDR1 and CDR2 from the germline V gene are SGHVS and FQNEAQ. Trimming removed 3 bases from V and 8 bases from J, with 19 bases in between. This CDR3 is CASSLFRQSVGEKLFF. The DNA for the CDR3 is TGTGCCAGCAGCTTGTTTAGACAATCGGTAGGAGAAAAACTGTTTTTT.

The rearrangement joins TRBV4-1 to TRBJ1-4; 10 bases are shared with TRBD1. The CDR3 loop spans 17 amino acids. V dropped 4 bases and J dropped 8; count of bases not matched to a gene: 13. CDR1 MGHRA and CDR2 YSYEKL come from the germline V gene. The CDR3 sequence: CASSRGDRGTLGEKLFF. The DNA for the CDR3 is TGCGCCAGCAGCCGTGGGGACAGGGGTACTTTAGGAGAAAAACTGTTTTTT.

The sample holds one count of this clone. The chain uses TRBV5-5 and TRBJ1-3; tentative D call: TRBD1 (5 bases). The V end was cut by 3 bases, the J end by 0 bases, with 10 bases between. The CDR3 totals 15 residues. The germline V gene encodes CDR1 SGHKS and CDR2 YYEKEE (reference sequence). The CDR3 nucleotides read TGTGCCAGCAGCTCCAGGGCCGGCTCTGGAAACACCATATATTTT. Encoded protein: CASSSRAGSGNTIYF.

The chain links TRBV19 to TRBJ1-2; 7 bases fit TRBD1. CDR1 is LNHDA, CDR2 SQIVND, per germline (reference sequence). Germline trimming cut 6 bases from V and 5 bases from J; bases unmatched to any gene: 9. This CDR3 is built from 14 residues. In nucleotides, the CDR3 is TGTGCCAGTAGCCGGGACAGCAGTAATTATGGCTACACCTTC. The encoded protein is CASSRDSSNYGYTF.

J is TRBJ2-5 and V is TRBV7-2; D is perhaps TRBD1 (8 bases). Germline V gene sequence: CDR1 SGHTA, CDR2 FQGNSA. V was clipped by 6 bases and J by 5 bases, with 28 bases between them. The CDR3 runs to 18 residues. The CDR3 sequence is CASSSVRIFTGGGETQYF. CDR3 DNA sequence: TGTGCCAGCAGTTCCGTTAGAATCTTTACAGGGGGAGGGGAGACCCAGTACTTC. Looking up the rest from reference TRBV7-2 and TRBJ2-5 gives the full variable domain: GAGVSQSPSNKVTEKGKDVELRCDPISGHTALYWYRQSLGQGLEFLIYFQGNSAPDKSGLPSDRFSAERTGGSVSTLTIQRTQQEDSAVYLCASSSVRIFTGGGETQYFGPGTRLLVL.

For this clone: At one boundary the junction diverges from the germline segment, which might be a read error. The chain has TRBV28 and TRBJ1-2; D perhaps matches TRBD1 (6 bases). CDR3 size: 13 residues. Germline-derived CDR1 and CDR2 are MDHEN and SYDVKM. CDR3 protein: CASSLGQPYVYTF. The DNA for the CDR3 is TGTGCCAGCAGTTTGGGACAACCGTATGTCTACACCTTC.

The gene calls are TRBV6-1 and TRBJ2-1; D is possibly TRBD2 (6 bases). V shed 3 bases and J shed 10 bases, with 7 bases lying between them. Germline loops: CDR1 MNHNS, CDR2 SASEGT. The CDR3 runs 11 residues. CDR3 coding DNA: TGTGCCAGCAGTGATGGGGGGGAGCAGTTCTTC. As protein: CASSDGGEQFF.

The chain uses TRBV7-2 and TRBJ2-1; D possibly corresponds to TRBD1 (6 bases). V lost 2 bases and J lost 0, with 11 bases in between. The CDR3 covers 16 residues. Germline values: CDR1 SGHTA, CDR2 FQGNSA. DNA for the CDR3: TGTGCCAGCAGCTTACCAGGGGCGAGCTCCTACAATGAGCAGTTCTTC. Protein sequence: CASSLPGASSYNEQFF.

The rearrangement links TRBV19 to TRBJ2-2, with D perhaps TRBD1 (6 bases). Between the trimmed V and J ends, which lost 2 bases and 4 bases, there was a span of 11 bases. Per germline, CDR1 LNHDA and CDR2 SQIVND (reference sequence). This CDR3 region has 15 residues. This chain's CDR3 is CASSISGESTGELFF. The CDR3 coding sequence is TGTGCCAGTAGTATATCAGGGGAGAGCACCGGGGAGCTGTTTTTT.

The chain has TRBV3-1 (or the pseudogene TRBV3-2) and TRBJ2-7, with 9 bases fitting TRBD2. CDR3 length: 15 residues. Germline-derived CDR1 and CDR2 are LGHDT and YNNKEL (reference sequence). The V and J ends lost 5 bases and 6 bases, in that order; junction bases with no gene match: 11. As DNA, the CDR3 is TGTGCCAGCAGCGATCAGCGGACTAGCGTACGCGAGCAGTACTTC. Translated: CASSDQRTSVREQYF.

This clone was detected only a few times. This chain links TRBV4-1 with TRBJ1-2; D is ambiguous. Trimming stripped 0 bases from V and 6 bases from J, with 17 bases between. This CDR3 region has 16 residues. The V gene's germline CDR1 is MGHRA and CDR2 YSYEKL. The CDR3 here is CASSQDLMDWLDGYTF. The CDR3 DNA is TGCGCCAGCAGCCAAGATCTGATGGACTGGCTAGATGGCTACACCTTC.

The chain combines TRBV19 with TRBJ1-2, with 11 bases fitting TRBD1. Germline V gene lookup returns CDR1 LNHDA and CDR2 SQIVND (reference sequence). The V gene end was trimmed by 6 bases and the J gene end by 8 bases; junction bases not matched to a gene: 14. The CDR3 has 16 residues. The DNA for the CDR3 is TGTGCCAGTAGCACCGGACAGGGGGCAATGAGGAGGGGCTACACCTTC. It encodes CASSTGQGAMRRGYTF.

The chain couples TRBV28 to TRBJ1-1, with 9 bases identical to TRBD1. V dropped 2 bases and J dropped 5; count of bases not matched to a gene: 12. The CDR3 runs 17 residues. From germline, CDR1 is MDHEN and CDR2 SYDVKM. CDR3 sequence (DNA): TGTGCCAGCAGTTTAGGGGCGACAGGGGGTCGAGGGACTGAAGCTTTCTTT. Protein sequence: CASSLGATGGRGTEAFF.

The rearrangement joins TRBV5-1 to TRBJ1-5; no reliable D call. The CDR3 runs to 15 residues. Germline CDR1 and CDR2: SGHRS and YFSETQ. With 1 base removed from V and 6 bases from J, the gap between germline ends came to 14 bases. CDR3 amino acids: CASSLMGLEGQPQHF. Here the CDR3 DNA reads TGCGCCAGCAGCTTGATGGGCCTAGAGGGTCAGCCCCAGCATTTT.

This sequence joins TRBV10-3 and TRBJ1-1; D is undetermined. This CDR3 has 13 residues. V shed 11 bases and J shed 1 base, with 14 bases lying between them. Germline assignment: CDR1 ENHRY and CDR2 SYGVKD. The CDR3 DNA reads as TGTGCCTCCCACAGAGACCAGAACACTGAAGCTTTCTTT. Translation: CASHRDQNTEAFF.

In its sample, this clone was seen a few times. The gene calls are TRBV5-4 and TRBJ2-5; TRBD2 matches 8 bases. V dropped 3 bases and J dropped 4; count of bases not matched to a gene: 2. Germline assignment: CDR1 SGHNT and CDR2 YYREEE (reference sequence). The CDR3 covers 13 residues. CDR3 sequence (DNA): TGTGCCAGCAGCTCAGGGACTAGAGAGACCCAGTACTTC. Translating it yields CASSSGTRETQYF.

This clone was seen more than once but under ten times. The chain carries TRBV11-3 and TRBJ2-1; 10 bases map to TRBD1. CDR3 length: 16 amino acids. Germline CDR1 reads SGHNT; CDR2 reads YENEEA. J lost 7 bases, V lost 5 bases, and 11 bases had no gene match. CDR3 nucleotide sequence: TGTGCCAGCAGCGAACACGGGACAGGGGTTAGGAATGAGCAGTTCTTC. Its translation is CASSEHGTGVRNEQFF. The full variable domain, with the rest looked up from reference TRBV11-3 and TRBJ2-1, is EAGVVQSPRYKIIEKKQPVAFWCNPISGHNTLYWYLQNLGQGPELLIRYENEEAVDDSQLPKDRFSAERLKGVDSTLKIQPAELGDSAVYLCASSEHGTGVRNEQFFGPGTRLTVL.

This rearrangement joins TRBV4-1 to TRBJ1-6, with a weak D call TRBD1 (5 bases). The germline V gene encodes CDR1 MGHRA and CDR2 YSYEKL. The CDR3 is 17 amino acids. V was shortened by 0 bases and J by 0 bases, with 9 bases between the two germline ends. The CDR3 is CASSQDLDSSYNSPLHF. CDR3 nucleotide sequence: TGCGCCAGCAGCCAAGATCTCGACAGCTCCTATAATTCACCCCTCCACTTT.

CDR3 protein: CASIGDRARGYTF. The CDR3 DNA follows: TGTGCCAGCATTGGGGACAGGGCGCGTGGCTACACCTTC. This chain joins TRBV2 and TRBJ1-2, with TRBD1 matching over 9 bases. The V segment lost 7 bases and the J segment 7 bases; nucleotides outside the gene matches: 7. The CDR3 covers 13 residues. Germline CDR1 is SNHLY and CDR2 is FYNNEI.

This clone appeared once. In nucleotides, the CDR3 is TGTGCCAGCAGCCAAGGATACACTAACTATGGCTACACCTTC. It codes for CASSQGYTNYGYTF. The chain links TRBV3-1 (or the pseudogene TRBV3-2) to TRBJ1-2; unclear D gene. V was pared by 1 base and J by 0 bases, with 6 bases between. The CDR3 consists of 14 residues. Germline lookup yields CDR1 LGHDT and CDR2 YNNKEL (reference sequence).